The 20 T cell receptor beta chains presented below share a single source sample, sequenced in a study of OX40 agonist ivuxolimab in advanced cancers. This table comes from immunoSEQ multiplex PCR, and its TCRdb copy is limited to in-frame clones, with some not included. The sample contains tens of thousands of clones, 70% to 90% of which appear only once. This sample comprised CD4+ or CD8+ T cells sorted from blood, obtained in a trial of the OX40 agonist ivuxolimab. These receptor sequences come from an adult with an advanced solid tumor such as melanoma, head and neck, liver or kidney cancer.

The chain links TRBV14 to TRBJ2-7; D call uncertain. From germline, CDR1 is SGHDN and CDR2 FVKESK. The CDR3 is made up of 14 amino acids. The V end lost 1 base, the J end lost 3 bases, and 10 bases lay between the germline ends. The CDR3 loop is CASSQVGLDYEQYF. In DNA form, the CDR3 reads TGTGCCAGCAGCCAAGTGGGTTTGGACTACGAGCAGTACTTC.

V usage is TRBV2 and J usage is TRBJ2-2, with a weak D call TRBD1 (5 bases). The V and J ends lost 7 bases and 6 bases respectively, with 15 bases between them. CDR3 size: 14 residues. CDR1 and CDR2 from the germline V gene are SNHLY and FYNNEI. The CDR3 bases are TGTGCCAGCACCCCGGCAGGGTGGGCCGGGGAGCTGTTTTTT. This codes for CASTPAGWAGELFF.

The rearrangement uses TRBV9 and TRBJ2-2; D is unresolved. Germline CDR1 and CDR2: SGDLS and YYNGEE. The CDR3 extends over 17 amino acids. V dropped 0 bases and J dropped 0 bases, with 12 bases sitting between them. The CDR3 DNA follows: TGTGCCAGCAGCGTAGGAACCAGCCCCGCGAACACCGGGGAGCTGTTTTTT. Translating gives CASSVGTSPANTGELFF. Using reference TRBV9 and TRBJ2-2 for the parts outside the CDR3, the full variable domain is DSGVTQTPKHLITATGQRVTLRCSPRSGDLSVYWYQQSLDQGLQFLIQYYNGEERAKGNILERFSAQQFPDLHSELNLSSLELGDSALYFCASSVGTSPANTGELFFGEGSRLTVL.

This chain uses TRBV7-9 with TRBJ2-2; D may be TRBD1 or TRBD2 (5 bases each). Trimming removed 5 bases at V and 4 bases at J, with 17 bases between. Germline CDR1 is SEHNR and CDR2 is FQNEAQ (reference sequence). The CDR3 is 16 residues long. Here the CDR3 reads CASSPPTGRITGELFF. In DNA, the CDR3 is TGTGCCAGCAGCCCGCCCACGGGGCGGATCACCGGGGAGCTGTTTTTT.

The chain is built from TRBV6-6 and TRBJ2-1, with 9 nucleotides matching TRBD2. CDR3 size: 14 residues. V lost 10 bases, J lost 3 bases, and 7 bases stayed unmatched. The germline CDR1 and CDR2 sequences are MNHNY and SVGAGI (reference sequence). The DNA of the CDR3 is TGTGCCACCAGACGGACTAGCGACTACAATGAGCAGTTCTTC. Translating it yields CATRRTSDYNEQFF.

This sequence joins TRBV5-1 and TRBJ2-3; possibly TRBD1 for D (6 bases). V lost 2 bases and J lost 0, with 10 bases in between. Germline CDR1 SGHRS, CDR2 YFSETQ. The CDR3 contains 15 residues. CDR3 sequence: CASSFSGVSTDTQYF. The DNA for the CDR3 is TGCGCCAGCAGCTTTTCAGGGGTTAGCACAGATACGCAGTATTTT.

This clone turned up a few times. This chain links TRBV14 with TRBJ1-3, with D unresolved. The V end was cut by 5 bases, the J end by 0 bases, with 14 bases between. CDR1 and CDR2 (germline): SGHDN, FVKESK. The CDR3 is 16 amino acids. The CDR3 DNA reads TGTGCCAGCAGCGGGTCGCAGGCCCGCTCTGGAAACACCATATATTTT. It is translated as CASSGSQARSGNTIYF.

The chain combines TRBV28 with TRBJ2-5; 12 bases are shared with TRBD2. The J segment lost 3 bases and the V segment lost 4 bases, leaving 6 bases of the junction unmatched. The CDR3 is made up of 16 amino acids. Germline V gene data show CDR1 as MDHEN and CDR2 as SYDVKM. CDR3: CASSSLAGGAKETQYF. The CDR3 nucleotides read TGTGCCAGCAGTTCACTAGCGGGGGGTGCTAAAGAGACCCAGTACTTC.

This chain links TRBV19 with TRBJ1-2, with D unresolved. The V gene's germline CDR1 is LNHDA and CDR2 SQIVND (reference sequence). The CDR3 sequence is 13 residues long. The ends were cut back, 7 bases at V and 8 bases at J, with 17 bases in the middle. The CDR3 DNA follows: TGTGCCAGTAAACCGGGCCAACTAGGCGGCTACACCTTC. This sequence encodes CASKPGQLGGYTF.

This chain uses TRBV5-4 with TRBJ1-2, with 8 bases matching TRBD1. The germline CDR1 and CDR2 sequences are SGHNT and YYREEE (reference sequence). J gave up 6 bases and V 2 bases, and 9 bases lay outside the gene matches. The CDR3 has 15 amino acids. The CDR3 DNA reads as TGTGCCAGCAGCTTTGAACTCGGACAGGGCCATGGCTACACCTTC. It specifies CASSFELGQGHGYTF. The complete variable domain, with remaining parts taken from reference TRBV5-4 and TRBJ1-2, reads ETGVTQSPTHLIKTRGQQVTLRCSSQSGHNTVSWYQQALGQGPQFIFQYYREEENGRGNFPPRFSGLQFPNYSSELNVNALELDDSALYLCASSFELGQGHGYTFGSGTRLTVV.

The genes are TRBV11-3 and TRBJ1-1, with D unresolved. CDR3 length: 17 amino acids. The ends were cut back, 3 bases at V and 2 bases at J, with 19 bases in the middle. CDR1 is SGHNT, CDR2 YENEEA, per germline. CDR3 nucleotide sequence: TGTGCCAGCAGCTTCCCCGGGCCCCCGGGGATCAACACTGAAGCTTTCTTT. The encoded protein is CASSFPGPPGINTEAFF.

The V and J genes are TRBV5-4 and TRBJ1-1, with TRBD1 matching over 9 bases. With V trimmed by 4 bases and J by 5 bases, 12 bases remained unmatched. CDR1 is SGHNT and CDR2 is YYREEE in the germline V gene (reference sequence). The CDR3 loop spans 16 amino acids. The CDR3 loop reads CASSRGTGRMGTEAFF. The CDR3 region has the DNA TGTGCCAGCAGCAGAGGGACAGGGCGTATGGGTACTGAAGCTTTCTTT. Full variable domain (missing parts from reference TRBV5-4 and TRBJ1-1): ETGVTQSPTHLIKTRGQQVTLRCSSQSGHNTVSWYQQALGQGPQFIFQYYREEENGRGNFPPRFSGLQFPNYSSELNVNALELDDSALYLCASSRGTGRMGTEAFFGQGTRLTVV.

In nucleotides, the CDR3 is TGTGCCAGCAGACTCGGGACAGGGGGGGAAAAACTGTTTTTT. It specifies CASRLGTGGEKLFF. J is TRBJ1-4 and V is TRBV7-9; 11 bases map to TRBD1. Germline CDR1 reads SEHNR; CDR2 reads FQNEAQ (reference sequence). The CDR3 is made up of 14 amino acids. V lost 6 bases and J lost 8; bases outside the gene matches: 5. Full variable domain (rest looked up from reference TRBV7-9 and TRBJ1-4): DTGVSQNPRHKITKRGQNVTFRCDPISEHNRLYWYRQTLGQGPEFLTYFQNEAQLEKSRLLSDRFSAERPKGSFSTLEIQRTEQGDSAMYLCASRLGTGGEKLFFGSGTQLSVL.

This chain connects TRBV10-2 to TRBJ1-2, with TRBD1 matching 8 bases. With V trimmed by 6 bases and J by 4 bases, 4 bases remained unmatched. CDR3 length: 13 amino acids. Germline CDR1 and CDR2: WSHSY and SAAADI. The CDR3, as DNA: TGCGCCAGCAGCCCGGGGACAGGCTATGGCTACACCTTC. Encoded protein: CASSPGTGYGYTF.

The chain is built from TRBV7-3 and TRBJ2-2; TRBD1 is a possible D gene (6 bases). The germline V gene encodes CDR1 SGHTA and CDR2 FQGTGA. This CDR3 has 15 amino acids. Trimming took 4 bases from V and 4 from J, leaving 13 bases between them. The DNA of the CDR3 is TGTGCCAGCAGCTCACAGGGTAGGGGCACCGGGGAGCTGTTTTTT. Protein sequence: CASSSQGRGTGELFF.

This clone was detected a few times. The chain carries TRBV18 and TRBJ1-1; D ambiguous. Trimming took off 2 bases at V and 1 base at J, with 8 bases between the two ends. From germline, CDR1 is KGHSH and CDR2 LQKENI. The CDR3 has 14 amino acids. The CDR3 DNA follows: TGTGCCAGCTCACCAACGATGGGGAACACTGAAGCTTTCTTT. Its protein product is CASSPTMGNTEAFF.

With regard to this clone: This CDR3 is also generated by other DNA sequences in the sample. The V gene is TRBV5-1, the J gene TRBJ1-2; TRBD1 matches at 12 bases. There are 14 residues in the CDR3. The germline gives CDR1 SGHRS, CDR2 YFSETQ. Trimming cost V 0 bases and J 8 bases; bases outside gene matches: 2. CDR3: CASSLVGTGGGYTF. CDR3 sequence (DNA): TGCGCCAGCAGCTTGGTAGGGACAGGGGGCGGCTACACCTTC. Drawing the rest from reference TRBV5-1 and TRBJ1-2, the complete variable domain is KAGVTQTPRYLIKTRGQQVTLSCSPISGHRSVSWYQQTPGQGLQFLFEYFSETQRNKGNFPGRFSGRQFSNSRSEMNVSTLELGDSALYLCASSLVGTGGGYTFGSGTRLTVV.

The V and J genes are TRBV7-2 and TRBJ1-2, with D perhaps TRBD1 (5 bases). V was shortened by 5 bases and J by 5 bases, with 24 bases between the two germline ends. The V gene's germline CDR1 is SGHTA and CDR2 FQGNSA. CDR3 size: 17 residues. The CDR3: CASSPEPLAGSKYGYTF. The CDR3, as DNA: TGTGCCAGCAGCCCAGAGCCCTTGGCAGGGTCAAAATATGGCTACACCTTC.

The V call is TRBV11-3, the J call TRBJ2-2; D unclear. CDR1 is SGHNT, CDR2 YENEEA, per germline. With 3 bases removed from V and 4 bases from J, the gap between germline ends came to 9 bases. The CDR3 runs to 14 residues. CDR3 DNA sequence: TGTGCCAGCAGCTTCTCGGACGGCACCGGGGAGCTGTTTTTT. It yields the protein CASSFSDGTGELFF.

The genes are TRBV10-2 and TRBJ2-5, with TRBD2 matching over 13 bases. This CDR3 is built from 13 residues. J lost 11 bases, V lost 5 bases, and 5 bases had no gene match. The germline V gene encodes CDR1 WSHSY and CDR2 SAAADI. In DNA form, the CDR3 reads TGCGCCAGCAGTACACTAGCGGGGGGGTCTCAGTACTTC. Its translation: CASSTLAGGSQYF.